Listed below are T cell receptor beta chains from one sample, sequenced in a study of CD8 T cells in Susac syndrome. TCRdb recomputed calls from the immunoSEQ multiplex PCR reads with MiXCR, one row per CDR3 protein. Here the sample spans hundreds of thousands of distinct CDR3 sequences, about 95% being singletons. The specimen sequenced was CD4+ T cells from PBMCs. The receptors originated from a human donor with multiple sclerosis. Both conserved end residues are part of each CDR3. D genes are given only for firm matches. Size tells how often a clone was seen (once, few, many) or the class of an expanded clone, and some rows leave it out.

clone_size,j_call,d_call,v_call,cdr3_aa,cdr3_nt
-,TRBJ2-7,-,TRBV19,CASRGRGPGYEQYF,TGTGCCAGTAGGGGGCGGGGACCTGGATACGAGCAGTACTTC
-,TRBJ1-1,TRBD1,TRBV12-3/TRBV12-4,CASSWTGNTEAFF,TGTGCCAGCAGCTGGACAGGGAACACTGAAGCTTTCTTT
once,TRBJ2-4,-,TRBV21-1,CASSSREAKNIQYF,TGTGCCAGCAGCAGCCGGGAAGCCAAAAACATTCAGTACTTC
-,TRBJ1-5,-,TRBV2,CASSAETDQPQHF,TGTGCCAGCAGTGCCGAGACAGATCAGCCCCAGCATTTT
-,TRBJ2-7,-,TRBV9,CASIRSPRYFYEQYF,TGTGCCAGCATCAGGAGCCCGCGGTACTTCTACGAGCAGTACTTC
-,TRBJ1-3,-,TRBV6-2/TRBV6-3,CASSYTGNTIYF,TGTGCCAGCAGTTATACGGGAAACACCATATATTTT
once,TRBJ2-5,-,TRBV29-1,CSVEIGRRETQYF,TGCAGCGTTGAAATCGGCAGACGGGAGACCCAGTACTTC
-,TRBJ2-1,TRBD2,TRBV4-1,CASSQWTSGSGNEQFF,TGCGCCAGCAGCCAGTGGACTAGCGGGAGTGGCAATGAGCAGTTCTTC
-,TRBJ2-7,TRBD1,TRBV30,CAWSPTGLSYEQYF,TGTGCCTGGAGTCCGACAGGGCTCTCCTACGAGCAGTACTTC
-,TRBJ1-2,TRBD1,TRBV7-9,CASSLRQGGGYTF,TGTGCCAGCAGCTTAAGACAGGGCGGCGGCTACACCTTC
-,TRBJ1-2,TRBD1,TRBV30,CAWSPDRGYGYTF,TGTGCCTGGAGTCCGGACAGGGGCTATGGCTACACCTTC
-,TRBJ2-7,-,TRBV2,CASSEHGSPYEQYF,TGTGCCAGCAGTGAGCACGGCAGTCCCTACGAGCAGTACTTC
once,TRBJ1-1,TRBD1,TRBV23-1,CASSPRSHDRGTEAFF,TGCGCCAGCAGTCCACGCTCACATGACAGGGGGACTGAAGCTTTCTTT
-,TRBJ2-7,-,TRBV9,CASSAGHTYEQYF,TGTGCCAGCAGCGCGGGACACACTTACGAGCAGTACTTC
-,TRBJ1-2,TRBD1,TRBV9,CASSPLPDRGPYGYTF,TGTGCCAGCAGCCCCCTCCCGGACAGGGGGCCCTATGGCTACACCTTC
-,TRBJ2-6,TRBD1,TRBV28,CASSWGTGFRDGANVLTF,TGTGCCAGCAGTTGGGGGACAGGGTTCAGAGATGGGGCCAACGTCCTGACTTTC
once,TRBJ1-5,TRBD1,TRBV20-1,CSAPGAGGWDQPQHF,TGCAGTGCTCCTGGTGCAGGGGGGTGGGATCAGCCCCAGCATTTT
once,TRBJ2-1,-,TRBV3-1,CASSQALQSNEQFF,TGTGCCAGCAGCCAAGCATTACAGTCCAATGAGCAGTTCTTC
-,TRBJ2-7,-,TRBV13,CASSLVRDSHEQYF,TGTGCCAGCAGCTTAGTCAGGGATAGCCACGAGCAGTACTTC
-,TRBJ1-4,TRBD1,TRBV20-1,CSAPQGAREKLFF,TGCAGTGCTCCACAGGGGGCACGGGAAAAACTGTTTTTT
-,TRBJ2-7,-,TRBV28,CASRLRGYEQYF,TGTGCCAGCAGGCTAAGGGGGTACGAGCAGTACTTC
-,TRBJ1-1,-,TRBV20-1,CSARGGPGSTEAFF,TGCAGTGCTAGAGGGGGGCCGGGTAGCACTGAAGCTTTCTTT
-,TRBJ1-1,TRBD1,TRBV30,CAWSDLWYQGQVTEAFF,TGTGCCTGGAGCGACCTATGGTATCAGGGACAGGTCACTGAAGCTTTCTTT
-,TRBJ1-2,TRBD1,TRBV7-9,CASSLTDRAYGYTF,TGTGCCAGCAGCTTAACCGACAGGGCCTATGGCTACACCTTC
-,TRBJ2-1,TRBD2,TRBV7-9,CASSLVALAGEQFF,TGTGCCAGCAGCTTAGTTGCTCTAGCGGGTGAGCAGTTCTTC
-,TRBJ2-1,TRBD2,TRBV7-7,CASSKLAGGHNEQFF,TGTGCTAGCAGCAAACTAGCGGGAGGCCACAATGAGCAGTTCTTC
-,TRBJ1-1,-,TRBV12-3/TRBV12-4,CASIDGMNTEAFF,TGTGCCAGCATTGACGGGATGAACACTGAAGCTTTCTTT
-,TRBJ2-7,-,TRBV12-3/TRBV12-4,CASRAGDAYPSEQYF,TGTGCCAGCAGGGCCGGGGACGCTTACCCATCGGAGCAGTACTTC
once,TRBJ1-1,-,TRBV30,CAWSGQKNTEAFF,TGTGCCTGGTCGGGGCAGAAGAACACTGAAGCTTTCTTT
-,TRBJ2-7,TRBD1,TRBV28,CASSGQGVIDEQYF,TGTGCCAGCAGTGGACAGGGAGTGATCGACGAGCAGTACTTC
-,TRBJ2-7,TRBD1,TRBV2,CASQIGQGAGEQYF,TGTGCCAGCCAGATCGGACAGGGGGCGGGCGAGCAGTACTTC
-,TRBJ1-2,TRBD1,TRBV9,CASSAYFDRVNDGYTF,TGTGCCAGCAGCGCCTATTTCGACAGGGTTAATGATGGCTACACCTTC
-,TRBJ1-1,TRBD1,TRBV19,CASTLTGGEAFF,TGTGCCAGTACCCTAACAGGGGGAGAAGCTTTCTTT
-,TRBJ2-5,-,TRBV7-2,CASSLGDHQTQYF,TGTGCCAGCAGCTTAGGTGATCACCAGACCCAGTACTTC
-,TRBJ2-1,TRBD2,TRBV6-1,CASSGLAGRSYNEQFF,TGTGCCAGCAGTGGTCTAGCGGGGAGGTCTTACAATGAGCAGTTCTTC
-,TRBJ2-1,-,TRBV30,CAWSVGSPSYNEQFF,TGTGCCTGGAGTGTAGGCTCCCCCTCCTACAATGAGCAGTTCTTC